A selection of T cell receptor beta chains follows, all from one sample in a study of Ad26.COV2.S vaccination and SARS-CoV-2 variants. Assay: immunoSEQ multiplex PCR; the TCRdb copy retains only in-frame clones and omits some. The repertoire holds roughly 420,000 clones, with over 75% as singletons. Material: peripheral blood, obtained in a trial of Ad26.COV2.S vaccine versus placebo. Receptor source: a person between 18 and 60 years old who received the Ad26.COV2.S COVID-19 vaccine or a placebo. The CDR3 runs from the conserved cysteine through the conserved F or W. Size tells how often a clone was seen (once, few, many) or the class of an expanded clone, and some rows leave it out.

clone size: .; V gene: TRBV5-6; J gene: TRBJ1-1; CDR3 protein: CASSLVGQGTEAFF
clone size: .; V gene: TRBV19; J gene: TRBJ1-1; CDR3 protein: CASSPSRRNTEAFF
clone size: .; V gene: TRBV6-5; J gene: TRBJ1-2; CDR3 protein: CASRGVNYGYTF
clone size: .; V gene: TRBV5-1; J gene: TRBJ2-1; CDR3 protein: CASSLVSGGPGNEQFF
clone size: .; V gene: TRBV3-1/TRBV3-2; J gene: TRBJ2-2; CDR3 protein: CASSLTSNTGELFF
clone size: .; V gene: TRBV28; J gene: TRBJ2-3; CDR3 protein: CASLTGTDTQYF
clone size: .; V gene: TRBV5-1; J gene: TRBJ1-1; CDR3 protein: CASSGGHSNTEAFF
clone size: .; V gene: TRBV3-1/TRBV3-2; J gene: TRBJ2-7; CDR3 protein: CASSPRDRRYEQYF
clone size: .; V gene: TRBV3-1/TRBV3-2; J gene: TRBJ2-7; CDR3 protein: CASSKHRVLHEQYF
clone size: .; V gene: TRBV6-2/TRBV6-3; J gene: TRBJ2-7; CDR3 protein: CASSSKTGPLSYEQYF
clone size: .; V gene: TRBV12-3/TRBV12-4; J gene: TRBJ1-6; CDR3 protein: CASSLRVNSPLHF
clone size: once; V gene: TRBV12-5; J gene: TRBJ2-3; CDR3 protein: CASGLTCTDTQYF
clone size: once; V gene: TRBV28; J gene: TRBJ1-4; CDR3 protein: CASSLTPGQRREKLFF